A single sample is the source of the 17 T cell receptor beta chains below, sequenced in a study of shared clonotypes between healthy human individuals. Only CD45RO-negative cells positively selected for CCR7 counted as naive CD8 cells, so terminally differentiated effector memory CD45RA+ cells were excluded. Sequenced by immunoSEQ multiplex PCR; TCRdb stores in-frame clones only, minus some. The sample carries 600,000 or so clones, nearly 98% recorded once. The sequenced sample consisted of naive CD8+ T cells sorted from blood. These receptors were obtained from a man aged 30 to 45 in good health.

The J gene is TRBJ1-1, the V gene TRBV7-8; TRBD1 matches at 10 bases. The junction had 12 bases not matched to a gene; V was cut back by 5 bases and J by 3 bases. The CDR3 runs to 17 residues. Germline V lookup: CDR1 SGHVS, CDR2 FQNEAQ. In nucleotides, the CDR3 is TGTGCCAGCAGCGTAGACAGGGGGCGAACAAGGGACACTGAAGCTTTCTTT. Amino acids: CASSVDRGRTRDTEAFF.

This chain connects TRBV21-1 to TRBJ2-7. TRBV21-1 is termed a pseudogene. This CDR3 has 16 residues. CDR3 in amino acids: CASRRRTKDGLYEQYF. CDR3 nucleotides: TGTGCCAGTCGTAGAAGAACAAAGGACGGGCTATACGAGCAGTACTTC.

This chain joins TRBV29-1 and TRBJ2-1, with D tentatively TRBD1 (6 bases). The CDR3 totals 15 residues. V was cut by 2 bases and J by 2 bases, with 13 bases left in between. Germline V lookup: CDR1 SQVTM, CDR2 ANQGSEA. DNA of the CDR3: TGCAGCGTTGAAAAGGAGACAGGTACCTACAATGAGCAGTTCTTC. This sequence encodes CSVEKETGTYNEQFF.

V usage is TRBV5-1 and J usage is TRBJ2-7, with D possibly TRBD1 on 5 matching bases. V was clipped by 5 bases and J by 7 bases, with 13 bases between them. Germline lookup yields CDR1 SGHRS and CDR2 YFSETQ. This CDR3 is built from 12 residues. The CDR3 region is CASRGREGEQYF. In DNA form, the CDR3 reads TGCGCCAGCAGAGGCAGGGAAGGTGAGCAGTACTTC.

The gene calls are TRBV15 and TRBJ2-7, with D tentatively TRBD2 (5 bases). Trimming shortened V by 5 bases and J by 3 bases, and 11 bases separated the two germline ends. Germline loops: CDR1 LNHNV, CDR2 YYDKDF (reference sequence). The CDR3 runs 13 residues. The CDR3 DNA reads TGTGCCACCAGCGAGAGGGCGGTCTACGAGCAGTACTTC. Translation gives CATSERAVYEQYF.

This clone was observed once. This chain links TRBV5-6 with TRBJ2-1, with D perhaps TRBD2 (5 bases). Germline V gene data show CDR1 as SGHDT and CDR2 as YYEEEE. Trimming took off 3 bases at V and 2 bases at J, with 15 bases between the two ends. This CDR3 is 16 amino acids long. This CDR3 is CASSSEIAQTYNEQFF. In DNA form, the CDR3 reads TGTGCCAGCAGCTCGGAGATAGCGCAAACCTACAATGAGCAGTTCTTC.

The CDR3 region is CATGPLDTQYF. The CDR3 DNA sequence: TGTGCCACCGGCCCCCTGGATACGCAGTATTTT. The gene calls are TRBV15 and TRBJ2-3; D uncertain. The length of the CDR3 is 11 residues. The V end lost 8 bases, the J end lost 6 bases, and 9 bases lay between the germline ends. The germline V gene encodes CDR1 LNHNV and CDR2 YYDKDF (reference sequence).

V gene TRBV7-8 combines with J gene TRBJ2-7, with unresolved D. The CDR3 covers 15 residues. V gave up 5 bases and J gave up 0 bases, with 14 bases separating them. The V gene's germline CDR1 is SGHVS and CDR2 FQNEAQ. The CDR3 loop is CASSLWAGSSYEQYF. The CDR3 DNA follows: TGTGCCAGCAGCCTATGGGCCGGAAGCTCCTACGAGCAGTACTTC. The variable domain in full, with the rest retrieved from reference TRBV7-8 and TRBJ2-7, is GAGVSQSPRYKVAKRGQDVALRCDPISGHVSLFWYQQALGQGPEFLTYFQNEAQLDKSGLPSDRFFAERPEGSVSTLKIQRTQQEDSAVYLCASSLWAGSSYEQYFGPGTRLTVT.

This clone was recorded only once. The chain carries TRBV18 and TRBJ2-1, with D perhaps matching TRBD1 (5 bases). The V end lost 3 bases, the J end lost 9 bases, and 9 bases lay between the germline ends. CDR1 and CDR2 from the germline V gene are KGHSH and LQKENI. The CDR3 runs to 12 residues. The CDR3 loop is CASSPTVTEQFF. The CDR3 DNA reads TGTGCCAGCTCACCGACAGTCACTGAGCAGTTCTTC.

This sequence joins TRBV5-6 and TRBJ2-7, with 10 bases that match TRBD1. CDR1 and CDR2 from the germline V gene are SGHDT and YYEEEE. This CDR3 comprises 15 residues. Unmatched junction bases numbered 9, after V lost 4 bases and J lost 5 bases. CDR3 in amino acids: CASSARGQGSHEQYF. Here the CDR3 DNA reads TGTGCCAGCAGCGCCCGGGGACAGGGGAGCCACGAGCAGTACTTC.

This chain connects TRBV6-1 to TRBJ2-1, with D possibly matching TRBD2 (5 bases). The CDR3 loop spans 12 amino acids. Germline V gives CDR1 MNHNS, CDR2 SASEGT. V lost 10 bases, J lost 6 bases, and 13 bases lay in between. Here the CDR3 reads CAIRDSTNEQFF. The CDR3 region has the DNA TGTGCCATCCGGGATTCTACCAATGAGCAGTTCTTC.

This clone was seen a single time. The chain carries TRBV5-4 and TRBJ2-1; no definite D call. V lost 3 bases to trimming and J lost 3 bases, with 13 bases between them. The CDR3 sequence is 15 residues long. CDR1 is SGHNT, CDR2 YYREEE, per germline (reference sequence). The CDR3 loop is CASSSVTGVYNEQFF. The DNA for the CDR3 is TGTGCCAGCAGCTCCGTGACCGGAGTCTACAATGAGCAGTTCTTC.

This chain links TRBV7-9 with TRBJ1-4; D possibly corresponds to TRBD1 (5 bases). Germline V gives CDR1 SEHNR, CDR2 FQNEAQ (reference sequence). The V end lost 1 base, the J end lost 4 bases, and 13 bases lay between the germline ends. There are 16 residues in the CDR3. The CDR3 sequence is CASSLVAGRSNEKLFF. The DNA for the CDR3 is TGTGCCAGCAGCTTAGTTGCAGGGAGGAGTAATGAAAAACTGTTTTTT.

The J gene is TRBJ2-7, the V gene TRBV7-9, with 8 bases that match TRBD1. This CDR3 comprises 12 residues. Per the germline V gene, CDR1 is SEHNR and CDR2 is FQNEAQ (reference sequence). The trim removed 4 bases at V and 6 bases at J, leaving 2 bases unmatched. The CDR3 protein is CASSSTGVEQYF. Here the CDR3 DNA reads TGTGCCAGCAGCTCGACAGGGGTCGAGCAGTACTTC. Variable domain in full (rest from reference TRBV7-9 and TRBJ2-7): DTGVSQNPRHKITKRGQNVTFRCDPISEHNRLYWYRQTLGQGPEFLTYFQNEAQLEKSRLLSDRFSAERPKGSFSTLEIQRTEQGDSAMYLCASSSTGVEQYFGPGTRLTVT.

CDR3 loop: CASSLEGNYGYTF. The CDR3 bases are TGTGCCAGCAGCCTTGAGGGAAACTATGGCTACACCTTC. The chain joins TRBV9 to TRBJ1-2; unclear D gene. V lost 4 bases and J 2 bases, leaving 9 bases between the germline ends. Germline-derived CDR1 and CDR2 are SGDLS and YYNGEE. The CDR3 has 13 amino acids.

This clone has a single count. This chain connects TRBV6-5 to TRBJ2-5; the match to TRBD2 covers 9 bases. With 5 bases clipped from V and 4 bases from J, the junction kept 8 bases outside the gene matches. Germline CDR1 is MNHEY and CDR2 is SVGAGI. The CDR3 runs to 15 residues. CDR3 DNA: TGTGCCAGCAGTACGGTCGCGGGGGGGGGAGAGACCCAGTACTTC. Translated: CASSTVAGGGETQYF.

This chain links TRBV7-9 with TRBJ1-4; the match to TRBD1 covers 8 bases. J was trimmed by 8 bases and V by 5 bases; bases with no gene match: 22. This CDR3 has 19 amino acids. Germline lookup yields CDR1 SEHNR and CDR2 FQNEAQ (reference sequence). The CDR3 DNA follows: TGTGCCAGCAGCGGCTGGGACAGGAATTCGAACGGTATACAGGAAAAACTGTTTTTT. Its translation: CASSGWDRNSNGIQEKLFF. The full variable domain, its missing parts supplied by reference TRBV7-9 and TRBJ1-4, is DTGVSQNPRHKITKRGQNVTFRCDPISEHNRLYWYRQTLGQGPEFLTYFQNEAQLEKSRLLSDRFSAERPKGSFSTLEIQRTEQGDSAMYLCASSGWDRNSNGIQEKLFFGSGTQLSVL.